Presented here are 8 T cell receptor beta chains from one specimen sequenced in a study of shared clonotypes between healthy human individuals. The data were produced by immunoSEQ multiplex PCR, yet TCRdb's version contains in-frame clones alone and is incomplete. The sample comprises approximately 740,000 clones, nearly 95% of which are singletons, and about 24% rests with the top ten. Terminally differentiated effector memory CD45RA+ cells were excluded from the naive CD8 cells, which were CD45RO-negative and positively selected for CCR7. Sample: naive CD8+ T cells sorted from blood. The receptors come from a young man in good health.

The rearrangement joins TRBV10-2 to TRBJ2-2; D gene unclear. Germline loops: CDR1 WSHSY, CDR2 SAAADI. CDR3 length: 17 amino acids. The ends were cut back, 5 bases at V and 0 bases at J, with 16 bases in the middle. The CDR3 protein is CASSTQPLYSNTGELFF. CDR3 bases: TGCGCCAGCAGTACTCAACCCCTCTACTCGAACACCGGGGAGCTGTTTTTT.

The V and J genes are TRBV7-9 and TRBJ2-1; 8 bases map to TRBD1. CDR3 length: 16 residues. CDR1 and CDR2 from the germline V gene are SEHNR and FQNEAQ (reference sequence). V lost 4 bases and J lost 8; bases outside the gene matches: 13. CDR3 residues: CASSWEQGVVSDEQFF. The CDR3, as DNA: TGTGCCAGCAGCTGGGAACAGGGGGTTGTATCCGATGAGCAGTTCTTC. The full variable domain, completed using reference TRBV7-9 and TRBJ2-1, is DTGVSQNPRHKITKRGQNVTFRCDPISEHNRLYWYRQTLGQGPEFLTYFQNEAQLEKSRLLSDRFSAERPKGSFSTLEIQRTEQGDSAMYLCASSWEQGVVSDEQFFGPGTRLTVL.

This clone was seen repeatedly, ten times or more. The chain combines TRBV7-8 with TRBJ2-5; 7 bases match TRBD1. The CDR3 covers 13 residues. CDR1 SGHVS and CDR2 FQNEAQ come from the germline V gene. V shed 5 bases, J shed 5 bases, and the junction held 5 bases outside the gene matches. The CDR3 reads CASSRGGGETQYF. The CDR3 coding sequence is TGTGCCAGCAGCAGAGGGGGCGGGGAGACCCAGTACTTC.

The gene calls are TRBV11-2 and TRBJ2-7; TRBD2 agrees at 8 bases. This CDR3 has 16 residues. CDR1 and CDR2 (germline): SGHAT, FQNNGV. The V segment lost 5 bases and the J segment 4 bases; nucleotides outside the gene matches: 13. The CDR3 DNA is TGTGCCAGCAGCCCCGGTGGAGTAGCGGGATTATACGAGCAGTACTTC. Its protein product is CASSPGGVAGLYEQYF.

V is TRBV4-1 and J is TRBJ2-6, with a weak D call TRBD1 (6 bases). Germline V gene data show CDR1 as MGHRA and CDR2 as YSYEKL. The CDR3 is 14 amino acids. V lost 5 bases and J 2 bases, leaving 7 bases between the germline ends. The CDR3 bases are TGCGCCAGCAGCAAGGGGGCTGGGGCCAACGTCCTGACTTTC. Translated, it gives CASSKGAGANVLTF.

For this clone: This sequence may be a read error, since a much larger clone differs from it by one base. The chain joins TRBV28 to TRBJ2-7; tentative D call: TRBD1 (6 bases). This CDR3 is built from 15 residues. Germline CDR1 is MDHEN and CDR2 is SYDVKM. Trimming took 2 bases from V and 2 from J, leaving 13 bases between them. Here the CDR3 reads CASSLTGSLTYEQYF. In DNA form, the CDR3 reads TGTGCCAGCAGTTTAACAGGGAGCCTTACCTACGAGCAGTACTTC.

This sequence joins TRBV18 and TRBJ2-3, with D perhaps matching TRBD2 (7 bases). V shed 6 bases and J shed 3 bases, with 31 bases lying between them. The CDR3 is 20 amino acids. Germline loops: CDR1 KGHSH, CDR2 LQKENI. DNA of the CDR3: TGTGCCAGCTCCCGACCATCCCCCCGCGGGAGAGGGGGGAGTACAGATACGCAGTATTTT. This codes for CASSRPSPRGRGGSTDTQYF.

The rearrangement joins TRBV7-9 to TRBJ2-1; D may correspond to TRBD1 or TRBD2 (5 bases each). The CDR3 is 15 amino acids. The germline V gene encodes CDR1 SEHNR and CDR2 FQNEAQ (reference sequence). Trimming removed 4 bases from V and 0 bases from J, with 10 bases in between. This chain's CDR3 is CASSYSDSSYNEQFF. CDR3 DNA sequence: TGTGCCAGCAGCTATAGCGACAGCTCCTACAATGAGCAGTTCTTC.